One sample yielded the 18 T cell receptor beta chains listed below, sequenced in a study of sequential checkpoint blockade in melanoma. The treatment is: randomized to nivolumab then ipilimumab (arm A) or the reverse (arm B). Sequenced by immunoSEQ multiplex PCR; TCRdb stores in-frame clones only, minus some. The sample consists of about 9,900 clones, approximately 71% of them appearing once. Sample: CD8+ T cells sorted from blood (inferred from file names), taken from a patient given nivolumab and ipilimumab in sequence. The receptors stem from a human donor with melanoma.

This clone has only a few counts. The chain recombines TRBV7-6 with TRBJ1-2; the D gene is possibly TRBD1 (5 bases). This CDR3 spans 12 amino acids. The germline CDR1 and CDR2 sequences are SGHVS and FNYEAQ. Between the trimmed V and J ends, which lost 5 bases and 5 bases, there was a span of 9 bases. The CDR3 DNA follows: TGTGCCAGCAGCCCGCAGGGTTATGGCTACACCTTC. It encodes CASSPQGYGYTF.

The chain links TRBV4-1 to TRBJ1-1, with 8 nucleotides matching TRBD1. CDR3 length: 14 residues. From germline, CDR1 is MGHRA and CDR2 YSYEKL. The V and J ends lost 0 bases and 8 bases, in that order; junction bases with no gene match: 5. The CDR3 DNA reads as TGCGCCAGCAGCCAAGAGGACAGGGTAGGGGAAGCTTTCTTT. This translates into CASSQEDRVGEAFF.

The CDR3 DNA reads TGTGCCAGCGGTCGGGACAGAGACAATCAGCCCCAGCATTTT. The encoded protein is CASGRDRDNQPQHF. The chain employs TRBV6-5 and TRBJ1-5, with 7 bases aligning to TRBD1. The CDR3 has 14 residues. CDR1 is MNHEY and CDR2 is SVGAGI in the germline V gene. V lost 8 bases, J lost 3 bases, and 7 bases stayed unmatched.

Here the CDR3 DNA reads TGTGCCAGCAGCTCGTCTCTGTACGCGGGGGGGCGGGGTTCAGAGACCCAGTACTTC. Translated, it gives CASSSSLYAGGRGSETQYF. J is TRBJ2-5 and V is TRBV7-9; 9 bases are shared with TRBD2. Looked up from germline, CDR1 is SEHNR and CDR2 is FQNEAQ (reference sequence). The V gene end was trimmed by 4 bases and the J gene end by 4 bases; junction bases not matched to a gene: 19. This CDR3 comprises 19 residues.

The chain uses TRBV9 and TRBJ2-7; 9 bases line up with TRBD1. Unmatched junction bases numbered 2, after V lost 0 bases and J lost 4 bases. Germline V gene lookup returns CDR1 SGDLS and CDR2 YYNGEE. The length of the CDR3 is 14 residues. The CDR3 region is CASSVGGTGYEQYF. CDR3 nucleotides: TGTGCCAGCAGCGTAGGGGGGACAGGGTACGAGCAGTACTTC.

For the CDR3, the DNA is TGTGCCAGCTCACCACCGGGGCCTAGCGCGTTGGAGACCCAGTACTTC. Encoded protein: CASSPPGPSALETQYF. The chain combines TRBV18 with TRBJ2-5, with a weak D call TRBD2 (6 bases). This CDR3 has 16 amino acids. Germline V gene sequence: CDR1 KGHSH, CDR2 LQKENI. V lost 0 bases and J 5 bases, leaving 16 bases between the germline ends. The whole variable domain, remainder taken from reference TRBV18 and TRBJ2-5, is NAGVMQNPRHLVRRRGQEARLRCSPMKGHSHVYWYRQLPEEGLKFMVYLQKENIIDESGMPKERFSAEFPKEGPSILRIQQVVRGDSAAYFCASSPPGPSALETQYFGPGTRLLVL.

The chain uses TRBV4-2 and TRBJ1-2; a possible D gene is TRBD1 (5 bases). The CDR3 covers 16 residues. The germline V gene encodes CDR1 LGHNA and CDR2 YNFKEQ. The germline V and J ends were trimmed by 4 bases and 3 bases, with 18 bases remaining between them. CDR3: CASSLSAGGTDYGYTF. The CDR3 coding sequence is TGTGCCAGCAGCCTTTCCGCCGGGGGGACGGACTATGGCTACACCTTC.

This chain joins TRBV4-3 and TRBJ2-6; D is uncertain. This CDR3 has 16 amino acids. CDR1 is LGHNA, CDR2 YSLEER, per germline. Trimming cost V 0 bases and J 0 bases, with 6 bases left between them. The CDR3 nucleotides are TGCGCCAGCAGCCAAGATTACGGCTCTGGGGCCAACGTCCTGACTTTC. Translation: CASSQDYGSGANVLTF.

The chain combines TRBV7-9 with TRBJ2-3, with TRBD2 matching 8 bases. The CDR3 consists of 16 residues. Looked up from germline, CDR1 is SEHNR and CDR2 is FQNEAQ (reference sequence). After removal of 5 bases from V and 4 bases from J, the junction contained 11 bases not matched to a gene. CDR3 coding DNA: TGTGCCAGCAGCCAAACTAGCGGCCTTCCCCCAGATACGCAGTATTTT. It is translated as CASSQTSGLPPDTQYF.

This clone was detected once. The CDR3 here is CASSLARTNSNQPQHF. CDR3 DNA sequence: TGTGCCAGCAGCTTAGCCAGGACTAATAGCAATCAGCCCCAGCATTTT. V usage is TRBV7-9 and J usage is TRBJ1-5; D is unresolved. The length of the CDR3 is 16 residues. Germline V lookup: CDR1 SEHNR, CDR2 FQNEAQ (reference sequence). Deletions cut 0 bases from V and 0 bases from J, with 9 bases between.

The CDR3 spells CASSSDSPMNTEAFF. The CDR3 DNA reads TGCGCCAGCAGTTCTGACAGTCCCATGAACACTGAAGCTTTCTTT. The chain carries TRBV5-1 and TRBJ1-1, with a possible D match to TRBD1 (5 bases). The CDR3 runs to 15 residues. Germline-derived CDR1 and CDR2 are SGHRS and YFSETQ. Trimming took off 5 bases at V and 0 bases at J, with 14 bases between the two ends.

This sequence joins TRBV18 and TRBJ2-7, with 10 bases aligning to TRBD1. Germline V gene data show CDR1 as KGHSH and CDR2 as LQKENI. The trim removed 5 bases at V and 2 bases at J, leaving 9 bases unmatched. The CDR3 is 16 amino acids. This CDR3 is CASSSEDRGTPYEQYF. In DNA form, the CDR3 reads TGTGCCAGCTCATCCGAGGACAGGGGGACCCCCTACGAGCAGTACTTC. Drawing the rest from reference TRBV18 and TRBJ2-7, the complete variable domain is NAGVMQNPRHLVRRRGQEARLRCSPMKGHSHVYWYRQLPEEGLKFMVYLQKENIIDESGMPKERFSAEFPKEGPSILRIQQVVRGDSAAYFCASSSEDRGTPYEQYFGPGTRLTVT.

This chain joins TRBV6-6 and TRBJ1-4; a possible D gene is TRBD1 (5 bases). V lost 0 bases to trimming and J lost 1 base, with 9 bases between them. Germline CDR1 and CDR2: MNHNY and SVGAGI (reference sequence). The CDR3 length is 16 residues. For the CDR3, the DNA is TGTGCCAGCAGTTACTCGGGGGGGGGAACTAATGAAAAACTGTTTTTT. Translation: CASSYSGGGTNEKLFF.

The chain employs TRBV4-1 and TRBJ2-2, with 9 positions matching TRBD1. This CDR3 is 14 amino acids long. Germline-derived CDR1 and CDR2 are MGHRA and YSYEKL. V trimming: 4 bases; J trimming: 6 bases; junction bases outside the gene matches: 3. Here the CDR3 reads CASSPRDRAGELFF. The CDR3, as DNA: TGCGCCAGCAGCCCCAGGGACAGGGCCGGGGAGCTGTTTTTT.

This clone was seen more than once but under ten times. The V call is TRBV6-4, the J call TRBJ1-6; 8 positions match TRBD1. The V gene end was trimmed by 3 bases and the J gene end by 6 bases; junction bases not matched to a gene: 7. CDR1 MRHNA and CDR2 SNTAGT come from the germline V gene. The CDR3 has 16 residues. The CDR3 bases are TGTGCCAGCAGTGAAAGGGCAGGGGGCGGTAATTCACCCCTCCACTTT. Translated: CASSERAGGGNSPLHF.

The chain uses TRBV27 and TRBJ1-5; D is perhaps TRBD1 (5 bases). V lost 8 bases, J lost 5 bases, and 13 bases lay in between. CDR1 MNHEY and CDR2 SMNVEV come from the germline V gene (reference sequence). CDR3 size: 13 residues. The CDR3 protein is CASGQGLHQPQHF. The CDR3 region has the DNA TGTGCCAGCGGTCAGGGTCTCCATCAGCCCCAGCATTTT.

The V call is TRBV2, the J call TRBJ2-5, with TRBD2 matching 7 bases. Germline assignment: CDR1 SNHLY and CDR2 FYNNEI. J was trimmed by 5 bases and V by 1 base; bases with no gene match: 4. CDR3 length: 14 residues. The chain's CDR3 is CASSEVGGPETQYF. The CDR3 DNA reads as TGTGCCAGCAGTGAAGTGGGAGGGCCTGAGACCCAGTACTTC.

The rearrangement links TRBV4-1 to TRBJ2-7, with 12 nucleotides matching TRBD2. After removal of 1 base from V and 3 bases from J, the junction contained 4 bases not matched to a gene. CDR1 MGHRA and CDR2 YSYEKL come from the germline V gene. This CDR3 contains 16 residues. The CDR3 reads CASSQVLAGGYYEQYF. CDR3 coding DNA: TGCGCCAGCAGCCAAGTTCTAGCGGGGGGGTACTACGAGCAGTACTTC.